The 17 T cell receptor beta chains listed next were all sequenced from one sample in a study of blood T cell repertoires in COVID-19. The data were produced by immunoSEQ multiplex PCR, yet TCRdb's version contains in-frame clones alone and is incomplete. The repertoire holds about 260,000 clones, with around 89% as singletons. Specimen: peripheral blood. These TCRs come from a woman between 35 and 50 years old with acute or convalescent COVID-19.

The chain joins TRBV19 to TRBJ1-1, with TRBD1 matching over 8 bases. V lost 7 bases and J lost 1; bases outside the gene matches: 8. The CDR3 runs to 15 residues. Germline CDR1 and CDR2: LNHDA and SQIVND (reference sequence). The CDR3 loop reads CASKLQGARNTEAFF. DNA for the CDR3: TGTGCCAGTAAGCTCCAGGGGGCAAGGAACACTGAAGCTTTCTTT.

The table lists this clone with a count of one. The rearrangement joins TRBV5-1 to TRBJ2-3; D is perhaps TRBD2 (6 bases). This CDR3 is built from 15 residues. CDR1 is SGHRS, CDR2 YFSETQ, per germline. V was cut by 3 bases and J by 0 bases, with 11 bases left in between. The CDR3 DNA reads TGCGCCAGCAGCTCCGGGGGAGGAAGCACAGATACGCAGTATTTT. Its protein is CASSSGGGSTDTQYF.

J is TRBJ2-1 and V is TRBV19, with a possible D match to TRBD1 (6 bases). In germline, CDR1 is LNHDA, CDR2 SQIVND (reference sequence). V was trimmed by 5 bases and J by 9 bases, leaving 20 bases between them. This CDR3 is 15 amino acids long. The CDR3, as DNA: TGTGCCAGTAGTTCAGGGGATACGCTTGGAGGTGAGCAGTTCTTC. It yields the protein CASSSGDTLGGEQFF.

This rearrangement joins TRBV6-2 or TRBV6-3 to TRBJ1-2; D unclear. The CDR3 spans 15 residues. Germline V gene data show CDR1 as MNHEY and CDR2 as SVGEGT. V was trimmed by 3 bases and J by 0 bases, leaving 11 bases between them. CDR3 region: CASSYRQFANYGYTF. The CDR3 region has the DNA TGTGCCAGCAGTTATCGACAATTCGCTAACTATGGCTACACCTTC.

The chain combines TRBV3-1 (or the pseudogene TRBV3-2) with TRBJ1-2, with 7 bases matching TRBD1. Trimming took 5 bases from V and 3 from J; bases not matched to a gene: 12. Germline CDR1 reads LGHDT; CDR2 reads YNNKEL (reference sequence). This CDR3 region has 16 residues. The CDR3 spells CASSTLRGQTDYGYTF. The DNA of the CDR3 is TGTGCCAGCAGCACTTTAAGGGGACAGACCGACTATGGCTACACCTTC.

This chain connects TRBV13 to TRBJ1-2; 7 nucleotides match TRBD1. Germline V CDR1 and CDR2: PRHDT, FYEKMQ (reference sequence). V trimming: 3 bases; J trimming: 5 bases; junction bases outside the gene matches: 6. The CDR3 is 14 residues long. CDR3 in amino acids: CASSFGTDLYGYTF. In DNA, the CDR3 is TGTGCCAGCAGCTTCGGGACAGATCTTTATGGCTACACCTTC. Together with reference TRBV13 and TRBJ1-2, the CDR3 gives the full variable domain: AAGVIQSPRHLIKEKRETATLKCYPIPRHDTVYWYQQGPGQDPQFLISFYEKMQSDKGSIPDRFSAQQFSDYHSELNMSSLELGDSALYFCASSFGTDLYGYTFGSGTRLTVV.

The chain is built from TRBV5-6 and TRBJ1-6; D is undetermined. The V end lost 1 base, the J end lost 8 bases, and 10 bases lay between the germline ends. The CDR3 sequence is 14 residues long. Germline V gene lookup returns CDR1 SGHDT and CDR2 YYEEEE. The chain's CDR3 is CASSLIVEDSPLHF. The DNA for the CDR3 is TGTGCCAGCAGCTTGATCGTCGAGGATTCACCCCTCCACTTT.

The chain links TRBV7-8 to TRBJ2-3; TRBD1 might be the D (6 bases). V shed 0 bases and J shed 3 bases, with 16 bases lying between them. The germline V gene has CDR1 SGHVS and CDR2 FQNEAQ. The CDR3 contains 17 residues. CDR3 bases: TGTGCCAGCAGCTTAGCGCCGTGGGGGCGCAGGACAGATACGCAGTATTTT. This translates into CASSLAPWGRRTDTQYF.

There are a few counts of this clone. The chain carries TRBV7-9 and TRBJ1-1; tentatively, D is TRBD1 (6 bases). Deletions cut 2 bases from V and 6 bases from J, with 10 bases between. The CDR3 sequence is 13 residues long. The V gene's germline CDR1 is SEHNR and CDR2 FQNEAQ (reference sequence). CDR3 nucleotide sequence: TGTGCCAGCAGCTTATACAGGGTACCTGAAGCTTTCTTT. It specifies CASSLYRVPEAFF.

CDR3 nucleotide sequence: TGTGCCAGCAGCCAACCTATGGACAGCTGGGAAGGCTACACCTTC. It translates to CASSQPMDSWEGYTF. The chain carries TRBV13 and TRBJ1-2; weak D call: TRBD1 (6 bases). Germline values: CDR1 PRHDT, CDR2 FYEKMQ (reference sequence). The CDR3 consists of 15 residues. Trimming pared 5 bases from V and 8 bases from J, leaving 21 bases between.

The chain combines TRBV3-1 (or the pseudogene TRBV3-2) with TRBJ1-1; D unresolved. Germline V gene data show CDR1 as LGHDT and CDR2 as YNNKEL (reference sequence). The CDR3 extends over 14 amino acids. V was clipped by 3 bases and J by 0 bases, with 8 bases between them. The CDR3 DNA follows: TGTGCCAGCAGCCACCCCGGGGTGAACACTGAAGCTTTCTTT. Translating it yields CASSHPGVNTEAFF.

J is TRBJ1-4 and V is TRBV18; no reliable D call. With 6 bases removed from V and 2 bases from J, the gap between germline ends came to 13 bases. Germline lookup yields CDR1 KGHSH and CDR2 LQKENI. The CDR3 is 15 residues long. The CDR3 DNA is TGTGCCAGCTCCCCCTCCCAACGGACTAATGAAAAACTGTTTTTT. This codes for CASSPSQRTNEKLFF.

The chain recombines TRBV6-5 with TRBJ1-2; the D gene is possibly TRBD1 (6 bases). Germline CDR1 reads MNHEY; CDR2 reads SVGAGI. The CDR3 totals 13 residues. V was shortened by 5 bases and J by 3 bases, with 10 bases between the two germline ends. DNA for the CDR3: TGTGCCAGCAGTCCATACAGGGACTATGGCTACACCTTC. This encodes CASSPYRDYGYTF.

This rearrangement joins TRBV7-9 to TRBJ2-1; 9 bases fit TRBD2. The J segment lost 8 bases and the V segment lost 4 bases, leaving 9 bases of the junction unmatched. Germline CDR1 reads SEHNR; CDR2 reads FQNEAQ (reference sequence). The CDR3 covers 15 residues. The CDR3 loop reads CASSSSGGRSHEQFF. The CDR3 DNA reads as TGTGCCAGCAGCTCCAGCGGGGGGCGATCCCATGAGCAGTTCTTC. Combining the CDR3 with reference TRBV7-9 and TRBJ2-1 gives the whole variable domain DTGVSQNPRHKITKRGQNVTFRCDPISEHNRLYWYRQTLGQGPEFLTYFQNEAQLEKSRLLSDRFSAERPKGSFSTLEIQRTEQGDSAMYLCASSSSGGRSHEQFFGPGTRLTVL.

CDR3 residues: CASSFRGWGQPQHF. The DNA for the CDR3 is TGTGCCAGTAGTTTCCGTGGTTGGGGCCAGCCCCAGCATTTT. This chain joins TRBV19 and TRBJ1-5; D might be TRBD1 (5 bases). Per germline, CDR1 LNHDA and CDR2 SQIVND (reference sequence). The CDR3 length is 14 residues. Trimming cost V 5 bases and J 7 bases, with 15 bases left between them.

The chain recombines TRBV3-1 (or the pseudogene TRBV3-2) with TRBJ2-1, with a possible D match to TRBD2 (6 bases). Trimming cost V 0 bases and J 6 bases, with 9 bases left between them. The CDR3 has 14 residues. CDR1 is LGHDT, CDR2 YNNKEL, per germline (reference sequence). The CDR3 DNA follows: TGTGCCAGCAGCCAAGACGCGGGGTTCAATGAGCAGTTCTTC. Translation: CASSQDAGFNEQFF.

This chain uses TRBV7-8 with TRBJ2-3, with D tentatively TRBD1 (6 bases). The length of the CDR3 is 16 residues. Germline lookup yields CDR1 SGHVS and CDR2 FQNEAQ. The V gene lost 6 bases and the J gene lost 1 base, with 17 bases spanning the gap. DNA of the CDR3: TGTGCCAGCAGATATTCCGGGACAAGGGGCACAGATACGCAGTATTTT. Translation gives CASRYSGTRGTDTQYF.